This TCR beta chain is from a study of blood T cell repertoires in COVID-19. Turning to the study itself: Collection of acute and convalescent COVID-19 samples took place in the United States, Italy and Spain.

This CDR3 region has 18 residues. CDR1 and CDR2 (germline): SGHTA, FQGNSA. Trimming removed 1 base at V and 4 bases at J, with 20 bases between. Method: immunoSEQ multiplex PCR; TCRdb's copy keeps in-frame clones and lacks some. Among about 160,000 clones listed, approximately 81% were seen once. Sequences were obtained from peripheral blood. This sequence joins TRBV7-2 and TRBJ1-3; D not resolved. The receptor's source is a human donor with acute or convalescent COVID-19. The donor label of this sample is uncertain. The CDR3 DNA reads TGTGCCAGCAGCTTAGATGGCCTCGACTCAACGGGGGGAAACACCATATATTTT. The encoded protein is CASSLDGLDSTGGNTIYF.